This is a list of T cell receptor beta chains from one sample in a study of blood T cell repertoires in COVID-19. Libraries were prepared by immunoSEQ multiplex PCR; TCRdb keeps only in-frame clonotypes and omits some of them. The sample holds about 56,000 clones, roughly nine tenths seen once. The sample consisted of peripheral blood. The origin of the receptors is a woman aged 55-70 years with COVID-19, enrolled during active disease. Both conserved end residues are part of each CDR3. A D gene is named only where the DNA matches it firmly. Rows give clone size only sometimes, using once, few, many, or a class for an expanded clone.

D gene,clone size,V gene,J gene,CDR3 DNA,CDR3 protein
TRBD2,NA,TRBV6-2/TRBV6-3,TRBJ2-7,TGTGCCAGCAGATACCGGACTAGATACGAGCAGTACTTC,CASRYRTRYEQYF
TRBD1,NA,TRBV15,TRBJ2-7,TGTGCCACCAGCCCACAATCGGGACAGGCCTACGAGCAGTACTTC,CATSPQSGQAYEQYF
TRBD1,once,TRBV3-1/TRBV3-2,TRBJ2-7,TGTGCCAGCAGCCAAGAAGGGGACAGGGGCCACGAGCAGTACTTC,CASSQEGDRGHEQYF
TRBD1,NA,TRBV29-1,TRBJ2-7,TGCAGCGTATCGACAGGGGAGCCCTACGAGCAGTACTTC,CSVSTGEPYEQYF
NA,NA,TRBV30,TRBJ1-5,TGTGCCTGGAGTACGGGGGGCCCTAGCAATCAGCCCCAGCATTTT,CAWSTGGPSNQPQHF
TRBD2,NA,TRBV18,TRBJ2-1,TGTGCCAGCTCACCAGAAGGGACTAGCGGGAGGCAGTTCTTC,CASSPEGTSGRQFF
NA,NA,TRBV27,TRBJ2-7,TGTGCCAGCAGTGGGCCCTCCTACGAGCAGTACTTC,CASSGPSYEQYF
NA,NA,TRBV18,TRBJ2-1,TGTGCCAGCTCACCCCGTAGCGGTTTCGGCGGAGACTACAATGAGCAGTTCTTC,CASSPRSGFGGDYNEQFF
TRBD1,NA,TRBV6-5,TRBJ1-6,TGTGCCAGCAGTTTCGACAGGGGCTCACCCCTCCACTTT,CASSFDRGSPLHF
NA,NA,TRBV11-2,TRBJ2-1,TGTGCCAGCAGCTATCAGGGGAATGAGCAGTTCTTC,CASSYQGNEQFF
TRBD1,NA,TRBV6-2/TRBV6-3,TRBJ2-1,TGTGCCAGCAGTTACACCCCGGGACAGATTTACAATGAGCAGTTCTTC,CASSYTPGQIYNEQFF
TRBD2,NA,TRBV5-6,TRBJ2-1,TGTGCCAGCAGCCAATCGACTAGCGGGGGGGCGTCCTACAATGAGCAGTTCTTC,CASSQSTSGGASYNEQFF
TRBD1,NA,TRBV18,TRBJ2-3,TGTGCCAGCTCAATCACAGGGGCCCCCGGCACAGATACGCAGTATTTT,CASSITGAPGTDTQYF
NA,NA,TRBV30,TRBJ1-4,TGTGCCTGGAGCCGGACAGCAACTAATGAAAAACTGTTTTTT,CAWSRTATNEKLFF
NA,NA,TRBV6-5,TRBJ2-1,TGTGCCAGCAGTCCCCAGGGTAGGAGTGAGCAGTTCTTC,CASSPQGRSEQFF
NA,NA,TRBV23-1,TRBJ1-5,TGCGCCAGCAGTCGGGGGGACGATCAGCCCCAGCATTTT,CASSRGDDQPQHF
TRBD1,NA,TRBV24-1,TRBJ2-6,TGTGCCACCAGTGATGGTTACAGGGGGCGCGCTGGGGCCAACGTCCTGACTTTC,CATSDGYRGRAGANVLTF
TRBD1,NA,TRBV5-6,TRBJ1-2,TGTGCCAGCAGCGGGACAGGGGGCCCAACTCCGGGCATTTATGGCTACACCTTC,CASSGTGGPTPGIYGYTF
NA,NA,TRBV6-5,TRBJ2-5,TGTGCCAGCAGTTACTCGTCTAGAAGGTACCAAGAGACCCAGTACTTC,CASSYSSRRYQETQYF
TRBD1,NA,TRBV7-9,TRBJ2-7,TGTGCCAGCAGCTTAGCAGGGGGCGTCGAGCAGTACTTC,CASSLAGGVEQYF
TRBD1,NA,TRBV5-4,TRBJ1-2,TGTGCCAGCAGCCGGACAGGGGGCGATGGCTACACCTTC,CASSRTGGDGYTF
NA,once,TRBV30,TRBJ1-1,TGTGCCTGGAGTATACATAAGAACACTGAAGCTTTCTTT,CAWSIHKNTEAFF
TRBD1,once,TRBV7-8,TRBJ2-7,TGTGCCAGCAGCCTTCGACAGGGGCAGTACTTC,CASSLRQGQYF
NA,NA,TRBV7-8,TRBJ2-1,TGTGCCAGCAGCGACGGGACACCCAATGAGCAGTTCTTC,CASSDGTPNEQFF
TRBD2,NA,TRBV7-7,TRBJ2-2,TGTGCCAGCAGACGTACTAGCGGGGACACCGGGGAGCTGTTTTTT,CASRRTSGDTGELFF
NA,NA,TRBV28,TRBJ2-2,TGTGCCAGCCTCGACCGAAGCGGACCGAACACCGGGGAGCTGTTTTTT,CASLDRSGPNTGELFF
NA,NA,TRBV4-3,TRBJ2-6,TGCGCCAGCAGCCAAGATCCGCAGGGGCTCTCTGGGGCCAACGTCCTGACTTTC,CASSQDPQGLSGANVLTF
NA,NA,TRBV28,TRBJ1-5,TGTGCCAGCAGTTTATTATTCCAAAACCTAGGAGGTCAGCCCCAGCATTTT,CASSLLFQNLGGQPQHF
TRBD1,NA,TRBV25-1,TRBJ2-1,TGTGCCAGCAGTGAATTTGCGGACAGGGCTTACAATGAGCAGTTCTTC,CASSEFADRAYNEQFF
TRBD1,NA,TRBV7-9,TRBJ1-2,TGTGCCAGCACCGCTCTGGGACAGGGTAGCGCTGGCTACACCTTC,CASTALGQGSAGYTF
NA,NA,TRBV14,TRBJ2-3,TGTGCCAGCAGCGTCTGGACAGGCACAGATACGCAGTATTTT,CASSVWTGTDTQYF
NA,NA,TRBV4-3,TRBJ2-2,TGCGCCAGCAGCCAAGTAGGGGCCGGGGAGCTGTTTTTT,CASSQVGAGELFF
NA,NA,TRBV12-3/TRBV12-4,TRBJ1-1,TGTGCCAGCAGTTTTCGGAACACTGAAGCTTTCTTT,CASSFRNTEAFF
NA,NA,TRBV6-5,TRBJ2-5,TGTGCCAGCAGTTACTCGGACAGCACCACTCAAGAGACCCAGTACTTC,CASSYSDSTTQETQYF
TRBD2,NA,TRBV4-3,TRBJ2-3,TGCGCCAGCAGCCAAGACGGGACTAGCGGGCATACGCAGTATTTT,CASSQDGTSGHTQYF
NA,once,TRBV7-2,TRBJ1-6,TGTGCCAGCAGCTTCGAGGGGGGGTTCTCACCCCTCCACTTT,CASSFEGGFSPLHF
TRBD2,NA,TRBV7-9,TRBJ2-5,TGTGCCAGCAGCCTGGGGACTAGCGGGCCTGTACGGGAGACCCAGTACTTC,CASSLGTSGPVRETQYF
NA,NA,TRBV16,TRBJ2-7,TGTGCCAGCAGCCAATTTCAGGGAACCTACGAGCAGTACTTC,CASSQFQGTYEQYF
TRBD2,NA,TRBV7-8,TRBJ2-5,TGTGCCAGCAGCCCTATCGGGTTAGCGGGTACCCAAGAGACCCAGTACTTC,CASSPIGLAGTQETQYF
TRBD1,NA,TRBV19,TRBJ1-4,TGTGCCAGTAGTAACCAGGGGGCGATGTACGAAAAACTGTTTTTT,CASSNQGAMYEKLFF
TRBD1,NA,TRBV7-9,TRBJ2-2,TGTGCCAGCAGCCCGGACAGGGTGTACACCGGGGAGCTGTTTTTT,CASSPDRVYTGELFF
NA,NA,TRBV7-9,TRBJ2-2,TGTGCCAGCAGCTCCCGTTTAGGGGGAGTGACCGGGGAGCTGTTTTTT,CASSSRLGGVTGELFF